This entry concerns a single TCR beta chain. The antigen is undetermined. This sample is part of a study of identical twins. Study-wide findings and caveats: Abundant beta clonotypes from cord blood bore fewer insertions; memory repertoires lacked this pattern.

Via MiXCR, TCRdb re-called the 5' RACE reads, giving one row per CDR3 protein. The sample includes a few hundred thousand distinct CDR3 sequences, around a tenth of them seen just once. Germline CDR1 and CDR2: MNHEY and SVGAGI. Trimming removed 2 bases at V and 6 bases at J, with 10 bases between. This CDR3 contains 13 residues. This same sample was also taken into another study, of yellow fever vaccine responses in identical twins.

This TCR was sampled from a woman aged 18-30 years in good health. Sequencing input: PBMCs. The chain couples TRBV6-5 to TRBJ1-1; D ambiguous. The CDR3 nucleotides read TGTGCCAGCAGTTACGAGATTACAGCTGAAGCTTTCTTT. As protein: CASSYEITAEAFF.